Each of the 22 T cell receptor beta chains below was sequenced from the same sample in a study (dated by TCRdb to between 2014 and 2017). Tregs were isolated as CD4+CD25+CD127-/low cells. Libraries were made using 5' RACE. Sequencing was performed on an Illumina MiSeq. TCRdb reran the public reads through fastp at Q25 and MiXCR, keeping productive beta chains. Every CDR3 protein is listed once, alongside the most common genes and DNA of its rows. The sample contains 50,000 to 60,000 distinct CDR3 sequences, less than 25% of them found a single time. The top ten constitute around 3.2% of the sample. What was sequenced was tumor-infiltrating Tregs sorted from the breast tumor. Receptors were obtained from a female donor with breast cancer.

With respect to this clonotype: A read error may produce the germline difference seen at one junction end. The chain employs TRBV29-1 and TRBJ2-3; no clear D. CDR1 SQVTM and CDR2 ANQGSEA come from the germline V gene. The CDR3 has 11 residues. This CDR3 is CSVKEVGTQYF. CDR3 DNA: TGCAGCGTTAAAGAGGTCGGTACGCAGTATTTT.

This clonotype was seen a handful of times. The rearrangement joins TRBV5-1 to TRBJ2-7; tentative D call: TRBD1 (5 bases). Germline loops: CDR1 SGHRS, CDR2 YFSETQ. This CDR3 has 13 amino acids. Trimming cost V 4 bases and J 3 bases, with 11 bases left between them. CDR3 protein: CASSPADSYEQYF. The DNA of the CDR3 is TGCGCCAGCAGCCCAGCAGACAGCTACGAGCAGTACTTC.

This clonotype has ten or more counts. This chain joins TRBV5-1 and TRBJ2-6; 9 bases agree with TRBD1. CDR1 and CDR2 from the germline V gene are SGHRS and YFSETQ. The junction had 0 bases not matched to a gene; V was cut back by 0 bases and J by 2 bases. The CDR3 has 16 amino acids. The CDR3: CASSLGQGAGANVLTF. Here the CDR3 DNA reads TGCGCCAGCAGCTTGGGACAGGGGGCTGGGGCCAACGTCCTGACTTTC.

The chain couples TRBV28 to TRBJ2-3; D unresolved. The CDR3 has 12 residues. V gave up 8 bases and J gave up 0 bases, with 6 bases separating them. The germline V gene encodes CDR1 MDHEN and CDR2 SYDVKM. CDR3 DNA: TGTGCCAGCGTTGCGAGCACAGATACGCAGTATTTT. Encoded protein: CASVASTDTQYF.

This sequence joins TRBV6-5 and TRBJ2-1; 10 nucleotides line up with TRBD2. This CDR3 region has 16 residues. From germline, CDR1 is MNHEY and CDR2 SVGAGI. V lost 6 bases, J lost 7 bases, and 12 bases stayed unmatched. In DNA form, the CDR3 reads TGTGCCAGCAGCATGGGACTAGCGTCTTATGGGAATGAGCAGTTCTTC. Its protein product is CASSMGLASYGNEQFF.

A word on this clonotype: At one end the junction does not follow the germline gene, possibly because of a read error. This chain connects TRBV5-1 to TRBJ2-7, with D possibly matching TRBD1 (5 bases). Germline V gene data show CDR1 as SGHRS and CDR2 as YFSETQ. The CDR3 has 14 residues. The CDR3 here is CAGSLAGISNEQYF. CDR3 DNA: TGCGCCGGCAGCTTGGCAGGGATTTCGAACGAGCAGTACTTC. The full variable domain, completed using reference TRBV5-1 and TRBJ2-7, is KAGVTQTPRYLIKTRGQQVTLSCSPISGHRSVSWYQQTPGQGLQFLFEYFSETQRNKGNFPGRFSGRQFSNSRSEMNVSTLELGDSALYLCAGSLAGISNEQYFGPGTRLTVT.

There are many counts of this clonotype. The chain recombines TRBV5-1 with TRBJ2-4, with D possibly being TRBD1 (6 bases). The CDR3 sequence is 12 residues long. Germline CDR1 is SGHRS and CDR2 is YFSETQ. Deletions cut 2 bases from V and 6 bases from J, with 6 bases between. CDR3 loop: CASSLQGNIQYF. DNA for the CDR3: TGCGCCAGCAGCTTACAGGGAAACATTCAGTACTTC. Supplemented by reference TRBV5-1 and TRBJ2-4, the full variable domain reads KAGVTQTPRYLIKTRGQQVTLSCSPISGHRSVSWYQQTPGQGLQFLFEYFSETQRNKGNFPGRFSGRQFSNSRSEMNVSTLELGDSALYLCASSLQGNIQYFGAGTRLSVL.

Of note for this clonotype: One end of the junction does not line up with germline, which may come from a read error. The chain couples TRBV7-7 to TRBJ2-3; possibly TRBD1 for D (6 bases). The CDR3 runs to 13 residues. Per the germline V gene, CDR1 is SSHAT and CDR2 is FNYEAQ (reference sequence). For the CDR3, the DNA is TGTGCTAGCAGCACAACAGGGTCCGGTACGCAGTACTTT. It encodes CASSTTGSGTQYF.

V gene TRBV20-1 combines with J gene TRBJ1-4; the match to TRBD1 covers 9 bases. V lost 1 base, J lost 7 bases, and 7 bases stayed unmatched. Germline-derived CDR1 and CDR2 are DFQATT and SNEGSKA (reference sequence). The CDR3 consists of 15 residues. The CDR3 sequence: CSARGSDRGSEKLFF. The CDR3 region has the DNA TGCAGTGCTAGAGGATCGGACAGGGGATCTGAAAAACTGTTTTTT.

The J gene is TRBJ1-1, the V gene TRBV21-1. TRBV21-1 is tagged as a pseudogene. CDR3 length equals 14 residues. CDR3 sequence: CASSKGVENTEAFF. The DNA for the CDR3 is TGTGCCAGCAGCAAAGGGGTCGAGAACACTGAAGCTTTCTTT.

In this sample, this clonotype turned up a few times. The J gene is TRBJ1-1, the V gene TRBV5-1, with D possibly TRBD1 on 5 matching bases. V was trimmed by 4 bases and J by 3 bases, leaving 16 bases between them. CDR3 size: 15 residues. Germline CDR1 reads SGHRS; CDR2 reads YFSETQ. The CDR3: CASSQWTGGDTEAFF. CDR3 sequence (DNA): TGCGCCAGCAGCCAGTGGACGGGGGGGGACACTGAAGCTTTCTTT.

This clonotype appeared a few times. The CDR3 DNA is TGTGCCAGCAGCTCGGGACGGTCCTATGGCTACACCTTC. This encodes CASSSGRSYGYTF. The chain employs TRBV21-1 and TRBJ1-2; TRBD1 is the table's D call and was not checked against the DNA. TRBV21-1 is a known pseudogene. This CDR3 has 13 amino acids.

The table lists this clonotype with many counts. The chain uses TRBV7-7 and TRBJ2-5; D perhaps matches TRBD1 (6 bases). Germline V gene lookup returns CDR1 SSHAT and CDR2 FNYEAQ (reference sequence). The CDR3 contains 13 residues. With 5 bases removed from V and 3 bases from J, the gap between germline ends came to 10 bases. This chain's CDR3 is CASSPNREETQYF. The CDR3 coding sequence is TGTGCCAGCAGCCCCAACAGGGAAGAGACCCAGTACTTC.

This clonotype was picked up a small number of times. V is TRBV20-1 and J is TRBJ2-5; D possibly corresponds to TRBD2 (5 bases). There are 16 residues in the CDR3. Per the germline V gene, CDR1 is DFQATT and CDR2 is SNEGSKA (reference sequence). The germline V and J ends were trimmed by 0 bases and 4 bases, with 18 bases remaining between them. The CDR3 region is CSARDGSRTSRETQYF. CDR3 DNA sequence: TGCAGTGCTAGAGATGGGTCCCGCACTAGTAGAGAGACCCAGTACTTC.

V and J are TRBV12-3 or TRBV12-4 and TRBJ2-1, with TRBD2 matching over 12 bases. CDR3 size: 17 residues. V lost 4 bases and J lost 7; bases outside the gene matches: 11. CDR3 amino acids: CASSSSTSGRAWNEQFF. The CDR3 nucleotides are TGTGCCAGCAGTTCCTCGACTAGCGGGAGAGCTTGGAATGAGCAGTTCTTC.

DNA for the CDR3: TGTGCCAGCAGCTTAGGGGTGGTACCGTTCTTC. Its translation: CASSLGVVPFF. The gene calls are TRBV7-2 and TRBJ2-1, with no clear D. V was trimmed by 1 base and J by 15 bases, leaving 10 bases between them. The CDR3 is 11 residues long. Germline assignment: CDR1 SGHTA and CDR2 FQGNSA.

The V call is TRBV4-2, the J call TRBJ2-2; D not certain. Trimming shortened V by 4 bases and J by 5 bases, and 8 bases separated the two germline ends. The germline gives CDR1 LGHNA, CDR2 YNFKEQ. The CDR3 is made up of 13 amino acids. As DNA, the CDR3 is TGTGCCAGCAGCCCTCCCGAAACCGGGGAGCTGTTTTTT. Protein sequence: CASSPPETGELFF.

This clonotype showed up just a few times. CDR3 DNA sequence: TGCAGTGCCGGGCCGACAGAGAATGGCTACACCTTC. Residues: CSAGPTENGYTF. This chain uses TRBV20-1 with TRBJ1-2, with D perhaps TRBD1 (5 bases). V was cut by 6 bases and J by 6 bases, with 14 bases left in between. Germline values: CDR1 DFQATT, CDR2 SNEGSKA (reference sequence). The CDR3 spans 12 residues.

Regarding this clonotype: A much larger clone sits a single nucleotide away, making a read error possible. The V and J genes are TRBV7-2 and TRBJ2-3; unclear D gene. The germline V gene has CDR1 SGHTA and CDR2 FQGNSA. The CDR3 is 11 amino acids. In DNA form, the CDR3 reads TGTGCCAGCAGCTTCACATATACGCAGTATTTT. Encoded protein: CASSFTYTQYF.

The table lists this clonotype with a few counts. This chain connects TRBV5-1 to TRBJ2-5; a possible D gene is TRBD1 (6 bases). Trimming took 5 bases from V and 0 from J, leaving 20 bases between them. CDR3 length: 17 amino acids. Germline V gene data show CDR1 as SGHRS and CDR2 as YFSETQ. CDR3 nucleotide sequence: TGCGCCAGCAGTTCAACCCCCGGGACACCGTACCAAGAGACCCAGTACTTC. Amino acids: CASSSTPGTPYQETQYF.

The CDR3 region has the DNA TGCGCCAGCAGCTCCCCTTTCCCCCCAAGCGGGAGGGTGGCCTACAATGAGCAGTTCTTC. It encodes CASSSPFPPSGRVAYNEQFF. This chain links TRBV5-1 with TRBJ2-1; 10 bases align to TRBD2. CDR1 and CDR2 (germline): SGHRS, YFSETQ. The junction had 17 bases not matched to a gene; V was cut back by 3 bases and J by 2 bases. This CDR3 is 20 amino acids long. The complete variable domain, with remaining parts taken from reference TRBV5-1 and TRBJ2-1, reads KAGVTQTPRYLIKTRGQQVTLSCSPISGHRSVSWYQQTPGQGLQFLFEYFSETQRNKGNFPGRFSGRQFSNSRSEMNVSTLELGDSALYLCASSSPFPPSGRVAYNEQFFGPGTRLTVL.

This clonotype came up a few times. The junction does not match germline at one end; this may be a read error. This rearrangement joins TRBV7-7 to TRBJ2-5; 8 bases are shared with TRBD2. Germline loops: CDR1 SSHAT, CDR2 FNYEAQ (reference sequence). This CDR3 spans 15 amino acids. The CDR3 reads CASSLSGTSLETQYF. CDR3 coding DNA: TGTGCTAGCAGCTTGTCCGGGACTAGTCTGGAGACCCAGTACTTC.